This entry describes one T cell receptor beta chain. Its antigen is not identified. These data belong to a study of T cell responses to AZD1222 COVID-19 vaccine. Study-wide results and limits: All repertoire sampling was performed exclusively after the peak T cell response. CD4 TCRs linked to vaccination spanned spike, dominating at 160-218 and 743-854. Clonal diversity was possibly underestimated; the donors were predominantly white British and more often female.

TCRdb's copy holds only in-frame clones and misses some; the assay was immunoSEQ multiplex PCR. The sample carries 100,000 to 130,000 clones, roughly 90% recorded once. Trimming took off 4 bases at V and 4 bases at J, with 14 bases between the two ends. The CDR3 has 15 amino acids. In germline, CDR1 is LGHNA, CDR2 YSLEER. The input for sequencing was peripheral blood, taken on day 0 of MenACWY control vaccination. This rearrangement joins TRBV4-3 to TRBJ1-3, with D tentatively TRBD1 (5 bases). The clonotype was recovered from an adult in good health. The CDR3 loop is CASSPLGPAGNTIYF. The CDR3 DNA follows: TGCGCCAGCAGCCCGTTGGGGCCGGCCGGAAACACCATATATTTT.